These 22 T cell receptor beta chains share one sample of origin, sequenced in a study of control samples from healthy donors and cancer patients. Only in-frame clones appear in the TCRdb table, and some are missing; sequencing was by immunoSEQ multiplex PCR. The data show about 34,000 clones, about 86% seen once. Sample: PBMCs. The receptors were gathered from a woman aged 40 to 50 with lung cancer.

This clone came up once. This chain uses TRBV28 with TRBJ1-3; D unresolved. Germline CDR1 and CDR2: MDHEN and SYDVKM. V lost 7 bases and J 0 bases, leaving 13 bases between the germline ends. The CDR3 covers 15 residues. DNA of the CDR3: TGTGCCAGCATCAACGGACGGTACTCTGGAAACACCATATATTTT. It translates to CASINGRYSGNTIYF.

A single count supports this clone. The chain employs TRBV9 and TRBJ1-1; D not certain. In germline, CDR1 is SGDLS, CDR2 YYNGEE. The V end was cut by 0 bases, the J end by 2 bases, with 5 bases between. CDR3 length equals 13 residues. The CDR3: CASSVAGNTEAFF. For the CDR3, the DNA is TGTGCCAGCAGCGTAGCCGGAAACACTGAAGCTTTCTTT.

The CDR3 loop reads CASSLVPPGYEQYF. The DNA for the CDR3 is TGTGCCAGCAGTTTAGTCCCCCCAGGCTACGAGCAGTACTTC. V is TRBV27 and J is TRBJ2-7; D is unresolved. Germline-derived CDR1 and CDR2 are MNHEY and SMNVEV (reference sequence). The CDR3 length is 14 residues. The V end lost 2 bases, the J end lost 3 bases, and 11 bases lay between the germline ends.

The rearrangement joins TRBV7-6 to TRBJ1-4, with D perhaps matching TRBD1 (5 bases). CDR3 size: 16 residues. Trimming pared 0 bases from V and 6 bases from J, leaving 14 bases between. From germline, CDR1 is SGHVS and CDR2 FNYEAQ. In DNA form, the CDR3 reads TGTGCCAGCAGCTTAGCGGGGGAGGGGCCGGATGAAAAACTGTTTTTT. This gives the protein CASSLAGEGPDEKLFF.

This clone showed up just a few times. This chain connects TRBV7-2 to TRBJ1-2, with TRBD1 as a possible D gene (6 bases). Germline V gene data show CDR1 as SGHTA and CDR2 as FQGNSA. V was shortened by 1 base and J by 1 base, with 13 bases between the two germline ends. The CDR3 runs 16 residues. CDR3 sequence reads: CASSLEWDIINYGYTF. DNA for the CDR3: TGTGCCAGCAGCTTAGAATGGGACATAATTAACTATGGCTACACCTTC. The full variable domain, rest sourced from reference TRBV7-2 and TRBJ1-2, is GAGVSQSPSNKVTEKGKDVELRCDPISGHTALYWYRQSLGQGLEFLIYFQGNSAPDKSGLPSDRFSAERTGGSVSTLTIQRTQQEDSAVYLCASSLEWDIINYGYTFGSGTRLTVV.

The chain is built from TRBV5-6 and TRBJ1-6; no clear D. CDR3 length: 15 residues. Per germline, CDR1 SGHDT and CDR2 YYEEEE. Trimming shortened V by 0 bases and J by 9 bases, and 13 bases separated the two germline ends. CDR3 sequence reads: CASSLGSGLGSPLHF. In nucleotides, the CDR3 is TGTGCCAGCAGCTTGGGGTCTGGCCTGGGTTCACCCCTCCACTTT.

This clone was detected only once. The J gene is TRBJ1-2, the V gene TRBV2, with D unclear. V shed 9 bases and J shed 4 bases, with 12 bases lying between them. CDR1 and CDR2 from the germline V gene are SNHLY and FYNNEI. There are 12 residues in the CDR3. DNA for the CDR3: TGTGCCAGAGGCGGAGGGTCCTATGGCTACACCTTC. Translated, it gives CARGGGSYGYTF. Full variable domain (rest looked up from reference TRBV2 and TRBJ1-2): EPEVTQTPSHQVTQMGQEVILRCVPISNHLYFYWYRQILGQKVEFLVSFYNNEISEKSEIFDDQFSVERPDGSNFTLKIRSTKLEDSAMYFCARGGGSYGYTFGSGTRLTVV.

The J gene is TRBJ1-1, the V gene TRBV2; D perhaps matches TRBD1 (5 bases). Germline CDR1 and CDR2: SNHLY and FYNNEI. The CDR3 has 15 residues. V shed 8 bases and J shed 1 base, with 17 bases lying between them. The CDR3 region is CASQTGTGANTEAFF. The CDR3, as DNA: TGTGCCAGCCAGACGGGCACAGGCGCGAACACTGAAGCTTTCTTT.

The DNA of the CDR3 is TGTGCCAGCAGCTGGGGAGAGGGACAGGACCGATACGAGCAGTACTTC. Translation: CASSWGEGQDRYEQYF. J is TRBJ2-7 and V is TRBV5-6, with 8 bases lining up with TRBD1. The V gene's germline CDR1 is SGHDT and CDR2 YYEEEE. The CDR3 runs 16 residues. V dropped 3 bases and J dropped 4; count of bases not matched to a gene: 12.

This clone was seen a handful of times. The V call is TRBV11-2, the J call TRBJ2-3, with 9 bases lining up with TRBD1. Losses at the gene ends were 3 bases for V and 4 bases for J; bases not matched to a gene: 11. The CDR3 runs 17 residues. In germline, CDR1 is SGHAT, CDR2 FQNNGV. The CDR3: CASSLDRGSGSADTQYF. In DNA form, the CDR3 reads TGTGCCAGCAGCTTGGACAGGGGCAGTGGTTCAGCAGATACGCAGTATTTT.

The rearrangement joins TRBV9 to TRBJ1-3, with D perhaps matching TRBD1 (6 bases). Germline lookup yields CDR1 SGDLS and CDR2 YYNGEE. This CDR3 is built from 14 residues. V was cut by 3 bases and J by 4 bases, with 11 bases left in between. In DNA form, the CDR3 reads TGTGCCAGCAGCGCAGGGGTCGCAGGAAACACCATATATTTT. This sequence encodes CASSAGVAGNTIYF.

The chain uses TRBV5-6 and TRBJ2-4; possibly TRBD1 or TRBD2 for D (5 bases each). Germline V gene lookup returns CDR1 SGHDT and CDR2 YYEEEE. Deletions cut 2 bases from V and 5 bases from J, with 17 bases between. The CDR3 is 16 amino acids. DNA for the CDR3: TGTGCCAGCAGCTTCAGGGACGCCCCTTTCCAAAACATTCAGTACTTC. It is translated as CASSFRDAPFQNIQYF.

This clone appeared a single time. J is TRBJ1-1 and V is TRBV19; 7 bases line up with TRBD1. V shed 4 bases and J 7 bases; nucleotides not matched to a gene: 9. The CDR3 has 14 amino acids. Germline CDR1 reads LNHDA; CDR2 reads SQIVND (reference sequence). The CDR3 coding sequence is TGTGCCAGTAGTACTCCGGGACAGACGTATGAAGCTTTCTTT. Its translation: CASSTPGQTYEAFF.

This chain joins TRBV3-1 (or the pseudogene TRBV3-2) and TRBJ1-5; D not resolved. This CDR3 has 13 amino acids. The V and J ends lost 4 bases and 6 bases respectively, with 10 bases between them. The germline gives CDR1 LGHDT, CDR2 YNNKEL (reference sequence). CDR3 sequence reads: CASSPDLIQPQHF. Written as DNA, the CDR3 is TGTGCCAGCAGCCCAGACCTAATTCAGCCCCAGCATTTT.

The chain employs TRBV3-1 (or the pseudogene TRBV3-2) and TRBJ1-1; 8 nucleotides match TRBD1. CDR1 LGHDT and CDR2 YNNKEL come from the germline V gene (reference sequence). This CDR3 region has 14 residues. The V segment lost 5 bases and the J segment 7 bases; nucleotides outside the gene matches: 9. The CDR3 loop reads CASSVPGTGVEAFF. The CDR3 DNA reads TGTGCCAGCAGCGTACCCGGGACAGGAGTTGAAGCTTTCTTT.

The chain combines TRBV5-5 with TRBJ1-4; perhaps TRBD1 as D (5 bases). CDR3 size: 16 residues. V was trimmed by 0 bases and J by 3 bases, leaving 12 bases between them. Germline-derived CDR1 and CDR2 are SGHKS and YYEKEE (reference sequence). For the CDR3, the DNA is TGTGCCAGCAGCTTGGCGAGTGGGGCGGCTAATGAAAAACTGTTTTTT. As protein: CASSLASGAANEKLFF.

This clone appeared a few times. This chain joins TRBV6-2 or TRBV6-3 and TRBJ2-3; TRBD2 matches at 14 bases. The germline V gene has CDR1 MNHEY and CDR2 SVGEGT. V was clipped by 2 bases and J by 4 bases; unmatched bases: 2. The CDR3 spans 16 residues. This CDR3 is CASSYRLAGGPDTQYF. CDR3 nucleotide sequence: TGTGCCAGCAGTTACAGACTAGCGGGGGGGCCAGATACGCAGTATTTT.

J is TRBJ2-1 and V is TRBV11-2; TRBD2 is a possible D gene (5 bases). V lost 1 base, J lost 10 bases, and 8 bases lay in between. The CDR3 contains 12 residues. From germline, CDR1 is SGHAT and CDR2 FQNNGV. The CDR3 is CASSLVGGEQFF. For the CDR3, the DNA is TGTGCCAGCAGCTTAGTCGGAGGAGAGCAGTTCTTC. The full variable domain, its missing parts supplied by reference TRBV11-2 and TRBJ2-1, is EAGVAQSPRYKIIEKRQSVAFWCNPISGHATLYWYQQILGQGPKLLIQFQNNGVVDDSQLPKDRFSAERLKGVDSTLKIQPAKLEDSAVYLCASSLVGGEQFFGPGTRLTVL.

The gene calls are TRBV6-5 and TRBJ2-1, with 8 nucleotides matching TRBD1. CDR3 length: 14 residues. V shed 7 bases, J shed 4 bases, and the junction held 6 bases outside the gene matches. From germline, CDR1 is MNHEY and CDR2 SVGAGI. The CDR3 coding sequence is TGTGCCAGCACCAGAGGACAGGGTTACAATGAGCAGTTCTTC. Protein sequence: CASTRGQGYNEQFF.

This chain uses TRBV30 with TRBJ1-2; D gene ambiguous. The CDR3 is made up of 14 amino acids. CDR1 is GTSNPN, CDR2 SVGIG, per germline (reference sequence). Trimming pared 6 bases from V and 2 bases from J, leaving 16 bases between. The CDR3 loop is CACPLGKSNYGYTF. The CDR3 nucleotides are TGTGCCTGCCCCCTTGGGAAGTCAAACTATGGCTACACCTTC.

The V call is TRBV3-1 (or the pseudogene TRBV3-2), the J call TRBJ1-5; D is perhaps TRBD1 (5 bases). Per the germline V gene, CDR1 is LGHDT and CDR2 is YNNKEL (reference sequence). Trimming stripped 1 base from V and 7 bases from J, with 11 bases between. The CDR3 is 14 residues long. CDR3 residues: CASSQGQRGQPQHF. The CDR3 DNA follows: TGTGCCAGCAGCCAAGGACAGAGAGGACAGCCCCAGCATTTT.

This chain uses TRBV21-1 with TRBJ1-1. TRBV21-1 is a documented pseudogene. The CDR3 is made up of 17 amino acids. The CDR3 reads CASRICLANTIRTEAFF. DNA of the CDR3: TGTGCCAGCAGGATATGCTTAGCTAACACAATCCGCACTGAAGCTTTCTTT.